This record concerns one T cell receptor beta chain sequence. Under the authors' procedure: Reference gene primer amplification gave nucleated cell count estimates. Generated by immunoSEQ multiplex PCR, the TCRdb table keeps only in-frame clones and is missing some. V, J and clone size are those of that table, while D and trimming were read from the DNA. The table has about 380,000 clones, 80% to 90% seen once. This specimen belongs to a study of blood T cell repertoires in COVID-19. The wider study: Collection of acute and convalescent COVID-19 samples took place in the United States, Italy and Spain.

Recovery meant two consecutive negative NP/OP PCR tests, professional clearance, or resolved symptoms. Germline CDR1 ENHRY, CDR2 SYGVKD. Trimming removed 0 bases at V and 6 bases at J, with 12 bases between. The CDR3 is 15 residues long. The TCR was taken from a man aged 25 to 45 who had recovered from COVID-19. The chain is built from TRBV10-3 and TRBJ2-4, with D maybe TRBD2 (5 bases). The sequenced material came from PBMCs or T cells enriched from blood (not recorded which). The CDR3 DNA sequence: TGTGCCATCAGTGAGTCAGGGCTAGCAGGAAACATTCAGTACTTC. It specifies CAISESGLAGNIQYF.